This T cell receptor (beta chain) originates from a study of blood T cells in healthy people across ages. Study results and limitations: The study could not conclusively compare naive and antigen-experienced cells, given its unsorted PBMCs.

A J-beta primer mix and a sample-barcoded 5' primer were used in a second PCR of about 7 to 12 cycles. Every cDNA molecule bore a tag from a template-switch adaptor containing 12 random nucleotides. Via MiXCR, TCRdb re-called the 5' RACE reads, giving one row per CDR3 protein. The table includes about 1,400,000 distinct CDR3 sequences, roughly 45% detected once. As to this clonotype: What it recognizes is unknown.

V shed 5 bases and J 8 bases; nucleotides not matched to a gene: 6. The CDR3 is made up of 14 amino acids. The individuals who served as donors were healthy Caucasians living in Russia, aged about 6 to 100. The extraction recovered at least 6 micrograms of total RNA per sample. The chain uses TRBV12-3 or TRBV12-4 and TRBJ1-4; 9 bases are shared with TRBD1. The material sequenced was blood. The sequence was obtained from a young woman in good health. The CDR3 region is CASSPGQGLEKLFF. The CDR3 region has the DNA TGTGCCAGCAGTCCGGGACAGGGTTTGGAAAAACTGTTTTTT.